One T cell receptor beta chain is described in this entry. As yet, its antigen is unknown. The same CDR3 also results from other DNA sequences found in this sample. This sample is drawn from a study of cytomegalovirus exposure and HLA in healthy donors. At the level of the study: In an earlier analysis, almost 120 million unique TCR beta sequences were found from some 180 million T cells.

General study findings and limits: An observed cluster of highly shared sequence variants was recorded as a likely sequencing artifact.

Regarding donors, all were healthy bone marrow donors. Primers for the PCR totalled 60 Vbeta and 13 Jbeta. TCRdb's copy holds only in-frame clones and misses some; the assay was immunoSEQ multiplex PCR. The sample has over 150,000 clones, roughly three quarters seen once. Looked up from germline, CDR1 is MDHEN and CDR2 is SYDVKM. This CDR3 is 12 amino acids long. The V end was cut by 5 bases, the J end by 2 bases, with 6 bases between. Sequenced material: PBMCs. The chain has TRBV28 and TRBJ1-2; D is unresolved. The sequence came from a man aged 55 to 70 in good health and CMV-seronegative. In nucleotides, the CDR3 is TGTGCCAGCAGTCTCAGAAACTATGGCTACACCTTC. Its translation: CASSLRNYGYTF.